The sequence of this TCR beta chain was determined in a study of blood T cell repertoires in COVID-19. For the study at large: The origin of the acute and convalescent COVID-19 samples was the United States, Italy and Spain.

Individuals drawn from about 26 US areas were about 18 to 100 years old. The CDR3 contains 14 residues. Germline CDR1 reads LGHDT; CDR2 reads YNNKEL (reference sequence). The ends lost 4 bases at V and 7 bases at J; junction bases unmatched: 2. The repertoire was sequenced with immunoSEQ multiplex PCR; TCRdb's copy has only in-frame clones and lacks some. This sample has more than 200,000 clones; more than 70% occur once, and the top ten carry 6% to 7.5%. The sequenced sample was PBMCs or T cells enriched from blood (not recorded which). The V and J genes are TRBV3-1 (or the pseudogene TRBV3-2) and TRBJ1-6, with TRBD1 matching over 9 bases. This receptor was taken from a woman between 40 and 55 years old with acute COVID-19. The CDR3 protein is CASSRGQGNSPLHF. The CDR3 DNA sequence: TGTGCCAGCAGCCGGGGACAGGGCAATTCACCCCTCCACTTT.